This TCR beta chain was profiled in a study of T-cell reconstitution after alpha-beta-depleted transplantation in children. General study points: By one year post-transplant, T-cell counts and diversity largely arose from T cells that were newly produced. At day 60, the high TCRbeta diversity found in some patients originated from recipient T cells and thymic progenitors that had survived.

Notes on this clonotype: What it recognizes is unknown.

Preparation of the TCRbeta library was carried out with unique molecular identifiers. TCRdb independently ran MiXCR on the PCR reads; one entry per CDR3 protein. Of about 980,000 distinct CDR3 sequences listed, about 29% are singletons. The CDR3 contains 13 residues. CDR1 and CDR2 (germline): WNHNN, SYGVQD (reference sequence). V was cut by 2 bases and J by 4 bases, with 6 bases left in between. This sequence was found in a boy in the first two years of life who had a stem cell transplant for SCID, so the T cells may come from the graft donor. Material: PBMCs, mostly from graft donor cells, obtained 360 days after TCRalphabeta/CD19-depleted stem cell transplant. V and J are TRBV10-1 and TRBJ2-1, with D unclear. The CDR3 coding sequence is TGCGCCAGCAGTGAGGGGCCGTACAATGAGCAGTTCTTC. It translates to CASSEGPYNEQFF.